Listed below are T cell receptor beta chains from one sample, sequenced in a study of beta chain features in type 1 diabetes. TCRdb's table, derived via immunoSEQ multiplex PCR, lists solely in-frame clones and lacks some. This table holds about 140,000 clones, 6.5% to 8.5% found once. Specimen: central memory CD4+ T cells from blood. The receptors stem from a woman in her thirties in good health. Each CDR3 is given without its conserved first and last residue.

j_gene	v_gene	CDR3aa
TRBJ2-1	TRBV5-6	ASSLGFLAGVQEQF
TRBJ2-5	TRBV7-3	ASSLNGAVAGETQY
TRBJ2-3	TRBV27	ASSLSQITDTQY
TRBJ2-3	TRBV14	ASSAVTHTQY
TRBJ2-3	TRBV27	ASNPRGLAGTDTQY
TRBJ1-2	TRBV28	ASTGGTGGWGYT
TRBJ2-3	TRBV7-8	ASSSEGQSTDTQY
TRBJ2-1	TRBV10-3	AIKGERESSDEQF
TRBJ2-5	TRBV21-1	ASSKVAVQETQY
TRBJ1-1	TRBV7-6	ASSPRAGGRAF
TRBJ1-1	TRBV23-1	ASSQSLGGEAF
TRBJ1-1	TRBV19	ASSPRGRGNTEAF
TRBJ2-1	TRBV5-4	ASMAGGASNEQF
TRBJ2-7	TRBV4-1	ASSQDKGLAQY
TRBJ2-7	TRBV7-2	ASSPQDGVKWY
TRBJ2-3	TRBV19	ASAAGGADTQY
TRBJ2-2	TRBV5-1	ASSLGQGALTGELF
TRBJ1-2	TRBV28	ASARAGTGNSYGYT
TRBJ2-1	TRBV9	ASNRGGRNEQF
TRBJ2-7	TRBV5-4	ASGKAGSYEQY
TRBJ2-7	TRBV6-5	ASSYSAGGSYEQY
TRBJ2-1	TRBV5-1	ASSSRGSSYNEQF
TRBJ1-2	TRBV7-2	ASSVGTGGLYGYT
TRBJ2-4	TRBV27	ASSTGTLGAKNIQY
TRBJ1-5	TRBV28	ASSGSDSLTLNQPQH
TRBJ1-3	TRBV2	ASSEAGTVWSDTIY
TRBJ2-1	TRBV29-1	SAGGGFGYNEQF
TRBJ2-4	TRBV11-2	ASSRGHENIQY
TRBJ2-1	TRBV6-6	ASTRQGAPREQF
TRBJ2-1	TRBV7-9	ASSPGESYNEQF
TRBJ2-3	TRBV18	ASSRYSGSATDTQY
TRBJ2-1	TRBV7-8	ASSLRTRVDEQF
TRBJ1-1	TRBV7-9	ASSPGTSMNTEAF
TRBJ1-1	TRBV7-3	ASSLDRNTEAF
TRBJ2-7	TRBV27	ASSSRLAGVYEQY
TRBJ1-1	TRBV28	ASSSQGRLNTEAF
TRBJ1-2	TRBV7-2	ASSRQGPVEGYT
TRBJ2-5	TRBV9	ASSARTGGIGQETQY
TRBJ1-5	TRBV28	ASSPAGSNQPQH
TRBJ2-7	TRBV6-5	ASSPPGQGFHEQY
TRBJ2-5	TRBV10-3	ATSLAGPQETQY
TRBJ2-2	TRBV29-1	SVRASGSITGELF
TRBJ2-1	TRBV6-6	ASSRQGQYEQF
TRBJ2-1	TRBV2	ASTEWAGSYNEQF
TRBJ1-4	TRBV5-1	ASSRGGESSANEKLF
TRBJ2-1	TRBV6-1	ASLHRVEDEQF
TRBJ2-1	TRBV9	ASSVGGQGGVEQF
TRBJ2-5	TRBV7-2	ASSGAYQETQY
TRBJ1-5	TRBV28	ASRSPVVDQPQH
TRBJ2-1	TRBV7-2	ASSSGLAGGGYNEQF
TRBJ2-7	TRBV28	ASSLGREYEQY
TRBJ2-2	TRBV7-2	ASPSSSGRARNTGELF
TRBJ1-2	TRBV9	ASSVGGATNYGYT
TRBJ2-6	TRBV19	ATSQGYGANVLT